Following are 24 T cell receptor beta chains from one sample sequenced in a study of cytomegalovirus exposure and HLA in healthy donors. PCR amplification relied on 60 Vbeta primers (plus 13 Jbeta primers). The table came from immunoSEQ multiplex PCR; TCRdb's copy has only in-frame clones and leaves some out. The data contain approximately 190,000 clones, 81% of them singletons. Sequencing was performed on PBMCs. These receptors all come from a man aged 50-59 years in good health and CMV-seronegative.

A single count supports this clone. The gene calls are TRBV9 and TRBJ2-7; D possibly corresponds to TRBD1 (5 bases). The CDR3 is 15 amino acids. Per germline, CDR1 SGDLS and CDR2 YYNGEE. V was cut by 10 bases and J by 5 bases, with 25 bases left in between. The CDR3 DNA reads TGTGCCCCAGGAAAAGGGGTTCTGGCTAGAGACGAGCAGTACTTC. Its protein is CAPGKGVLARDEQYF. Complete variable domain (other parts from reference TRBV9 and TRBJ2-7): DSGVTQTPKHLITATGQRVTLRCSPRSGDLSVYWYQQSLDQGLQFLIQYYNGEERAKGNILERFSAQQFPDLHSELNLSSLELGDSALYFCAPGKGVLARDEQYFGPGTRLTVT.

The rearrangement links TRBV29-1 to TRBJ2-1; 9 positions agree with TRBD1. Per germline, CDR1 SQVTM and CDR2 ANQGSEA. The CDR3 consists of 14 residues. Trimming at V came to 0 bases and at J to 3 bases, leaving 0 bases not matched to a gene. DNA of the CDR3: TGCAGCGTTGAAGAGGGACAGGGCTACAATGAGCAGTTCTTC. Its translation is CSVEEGQGYNEQFF.

With respect to this clone: Other DNA variants within this sample encode the same CDR3. This chain links TRBV5-1 with TRBJ1-5; TRBD1 is a possible D gene (5 bases). The CDR3 totals 15 residues. CDR1 is SGHRS, CDR2 YFSETQ, per germline. The ends were cut back, 3 bases at V and 5 bases at J, with 15 bases in the middle. Written as DNA, the CDR3 is TGCGCCAGCAGCTCGGCCCCGGGGGAGCATCAGCCCCAGCATTTT. Translation gives CASSSAPGEHQPQHF.

The chain couples TRBV6-5 to TRBJ1-4; 9 bases are a match to TRBD1. There are 15 residues in the CDR3. The V and J ends lost 5 bases and 8 bases, in that order; junction bases with no gene match: 9. Looked up from germline, CDR1 is MNHEY and CDR2 is SVGAGI. Here the CDR3 DNA reads TGTGCCAGCAGTCCAACAGGGGGCGCACGGGAAAAACTGTTTTTT. Its protein is CASSPTGGAREKLFF.

This clone was observed once. This chain links TRBV5-8 with TRBJ1-1, with a tentative D call TRBD1 (6 bases). Trimming removed 0 bases at V and 4 bases at J, with 10 bases between. This CDR3 has 14 residues. The germline CDR1 and CDR2 sequences are SGHTS and YDEGEE. The CDR3: CASSLGGGFTEAFF. CDR3 DNA: TGTGCCAGCAGCTTGGGAGGGGGTTTCACTGAAGCTTTCTTT.

The rearrangement links TRBV5-4 to TRBJ2-5; the D is unclear. The germline V gene encodes CDR1 SGHNT and CDR2 YYREEE (reference sequence). Trimming left V 4 bases short and J 2 bases short, with 12 bases between. The CDR3 consists of 14 residues. The CDR3 loop reads CASSVDTRQETQYF. The CDR3 region has the DNA TGTGCCAGCAGCGTAGACACCCGACAAGAGACCCAGTACTTC.

This sequence joins TRBV18 and TRBJ2-7; 7 bases align to TRBD1. CDR1 and CDR2 from the germline V gene are KGHSH and LQKENI. The ends lost 6 bases at V and 2 bases at J; junction bases unmatched: 10. CDR3 size: 15 residues. The CDR3 region is CASSPPDRPTYEQYF. In DNA, the CDR3 is TGTGCCAGCTCTCCCCCGGACAGGCCGACCTACGAGCAGTACTTC.

The chain couples TRBV7-9 to TRBJ1-1; the match to TRBD1 covers 7 bases. Germline-derived CDR1 and CDR2 are SEHNR and FQNEAQ (reference sequence). The CDR3 loop spans 14 amino acids. With V trimmed by 8 bases and J by 0 bases, 6 bases remained unmatched. CDR3 region: CASQGVLMNTEAFF. The CDR3 nucleotides are TGTGCCAGCCAGGGGGTGCTCATGAACACTGAAGCTTTCTTT.

The chain couples TRBV18 to TRBJ1-5; the match to TRBD1 covers 11 bases. CDR1 and CDR2 from the germline V gene are KGHSH and LQKENI. J gave up 6 bases and V 2 bases, and 3 bases lay outside the gene matches. This CDR3 is 15 amino acids long. The CDR3 bases are TGTGCCAGCTCACCAGGGGGACAGGGGGGTCAGCCCCAGCATTTT. Translated, it gives CASSPGGQGGQPQHF.

V usage is TRBV2 and J usage is TRBJ2-7; a possible D gene is TRBD1 (5 bases). Germline-derived CDR1 and CDR2 are SNHLY and FYNNEI. With 3 bases removed from V and 3 bases from J, the gap between germline ends came to 6 bases. The CDR3 extends over 12 amino acids. CDR3 coding DNA: TGTGCCAGCAGTGACAGGGTCTACGAGCAGTACTTC. This codes for CASSDRVYEQYF. The variable domain in full, completed from reference TRBV2 and TRBJ2-7, reads EPEVTQTPSHQVTQMGQEVILRCVPISNHLYFYWYRQILGQKVEFLVSFYNNEISEKSEIFDDQFSVERPDGSNFTLKIRSTKLEDSAMYFCASSDRVYEQYFGPGTRLTVT.

This clone was observed once. This chain uses TRBV6-5 with TRBJ1-2; D unresolved. The CDR3 extends over 12 amino acids. Germline lookup yields CDR1 MNHEY and CDR2 SVGAGI. Trimming removed 6 bases at V and 3 bases at J, with 8 bases between. CDR3 sequence (DNA): TGTGCCAGCAGCACTCCCGACTATGGCTACACCTTC. Translated, it gives CASSTPDYGYTF.

The chain uses TRBV2 and TRBJ2-3; 9 nucleotides match TRBD2. Germline-derived CDR1 and CDR2 are SNHLY and FYNNEI. V was clipped by 3 bases and J by 3 bases; unmatched bases: 7. The CDR3 contains 16 residues. In nucleotides, the CDR3 is TGTGCCAGCAGTGATCCTTCTAGCGGGGAAACAGATACGCAGTATTTT. Amino acid sequence: CASSDPSSGETDTQYF.

Only one count was recorded for this clone. The chain recombines TRBV4-3 with TRBJ1-1; 8 bases align to TRBD1. CDR1 is LGHNA and CDR2 is YSLEER in the germline V gene. With V trimmed by 0 bases and J by 0 bases, 3 bases remained unmatched. The CDR3 length is 16 residues. The CDR3 region has the DNA TGCGCCAGCAGCCAAGAATGGGACAGGTTGAACACTGAAGCTTTCTTT. This sequence encodes CASSQEWDRLNTEAFF.

The rearrangement joins TRBV6-6 to TRBJ2-3; D is uncertain. V dropped 8 bases and J dropped 5 bases, with 5 bases sitting between them. This CDR3 spans 10 amino acids. Germline CDR1 is MNHNY and CDR2 is SVGAGI (reference sequence). CDR3 loop: CASSGDTQYF. In nucleotides, the CDR3 is TGTGCCAGCTCGGGAGATACGCAGTATTTT.

This chain joins TRBV6-5 and TRBJ2-5; D might be TRBD2 (5 bases). Germline values: CDR1 MNHEY, CDR2 SVGAGI. The CDR3 extends over 14 amino acids. The germline V and J ends were trimmed by 3 bases and 3 bases, with 11 bases remaining between them. The CDR3 spells CASSYAGMKETQYF. The CDR3 coding sequence is TGTGCCAGCAGTTATGCGGGCATGAAAGAGACCCAGTACTTC.

V is TRBV6-1 and J is TRBJ1-5; 11 bases align to TRBD1. The CDR3 sequence is 17 residues long. CDR1 is MNHNS, CDR2 SASEGT, per germline. V trimming: 3 bases; J trimming: 0 bases; junction bases outside the gene matches: 4. The CDR3 DNA is TGTGCCAGCAGTGACCGGGACAGGGGGGATAGCAATCAGCCCCAGCATTTT. Translated: CASSDRDRGDSNQPQHF.

This clone has only a few counts. The V call is TRBV18, the J call TRBJ2-1; TRBD1 is a possible D gene (7 bases). The CDR3 has 15 residues. V was cut by 8 bases and J by 0 bases, with 14 bases left in between. From germline, CDR1 is KGHSH and CDR2 LQKENI. Here the CDR3 DNA reads TGTGCCAGCGCCAGGGGGGTGAGCTCCTACAATGAGCAGTTCTTC. Its protein product is CASARGVSSYNEQFF.

The chain is built from TRBV5-1 and TRBJ1-4, with D unclear. CDR3 length equals 17 residues. The V end was cut by 0 bases, the J end by 3 bases, with 15 bases between. In germline, CDR1 is SGHRS, CDR2 YFSETQ. The CDR3 bases are TGCGCCAGCAGCTTGGAGGGAGGGTACGGGCCTAATGAAAAACTGTTTTTT. It translates to CASSLEGGYGPNEKLFF. Combining the CDR3 with reference TRBV5-1 and TRBJ1-4 gives the whole variable domain KAGVTQTPRYLIKTRGQQVTLSCSPISGHRSVSWYQQTPGQGLQFLFEYFSETQRNKGNFPGRFSGRQFSNSRSEMNVSTLELGDSALYLCASSLEGGYGPNEKLFFGSGTQLSVL.

The rearrangement uses TRBV6-5 and TRBJ2-5; TRBD1 matches 7 bases. Looked up from germline, CDR1 is MNHEY and CDR2 is SVGAGI. Germline trimming cut 1 base from V and 2 bases from J; bases unmatched to any gene: 4. The CDR3 sequence is 15 residues long. The chain's CDR3 is CASSYYRGIQETQYF. DNA for the CDR3: TGTGCCAGCAGTTACTACAGGGGAATACAAGAGACCCAGTACTTC.

V is TRBV5-1 and J is TRBJ2-5, with 10 nucleotides matching TRBD1. The V gene's germline CDR1 is SGHRS and CDR2 YFSETQ. After removal of 7 bases from V and 4 bases from J, the junction contained 10 bases not matched to a gene. The CDR3 has 15 residues. The chain's CDR3 is CASARATGGAETQYF. The CDR3 DNA is TGCGCCAGCGCCCGGGCGACAGGGGGCGCAGAGACCCAGTACTTC.

This clone was observed a few times. The chain has TRBV7-2 and TRBJ1-1, with TRBD1 identical over 7 bases. The CDR3 is 17 amino acids. The V and J ends lost 1 base and 1 base, in that order; junction bases with no gene match: 9. Germline-derived CDR1 and CDR2 are SGHTA and FQGNSA. CDR3 nucleotide sequence: TGTGCCAGCAGCTTAGTAGTTCTGAACAGGGGGAACACTGAAGCTTTCTTT. Its translation: CASSLVVLNRGNTEAFF. Full variable domain (rest looked up from reference TRBV7-2 and TRBJ1-1): GAGVSQSPSNKVTEKGKDVELRCDPISGHTALYWYRQSLGQGLEFLIYFQGNSAPDKSGLPSDRFSAERTGGSVSTLTIQRTQQEDSAVYLCASSLVVLNRGNTEAFFGQGTRLTVV.

The chain uses TRBV4-1 and TRBJ2-2; TRBD2 is a possible D gene (6 bases). The CDR3 is made up of 16 amino acids. Trimming took off 3 bases at V and 2 bases at J, with 13 bases between the two ends. Germline CDR1 reads MGHRA; CDR2 reads YSYEKL. The CDR3 loop reads CASSQAAGPNTGELFF. The CDR3, as DNA: TGCGCCAGCAGCCAGGCGGCGGGGCCTAACACCGGGGAGCTGTTTTTT.

The chain is built from TRBV29-1 and TRBJ2-7; 9 positions agree with TRBD1. CDR1 is SQVTM and CDR2 is ANQGSEA in the germline V gene. This CDR3 is 13 amino acids long. Trimming at V came to 7 bases and at J to 4 bases, leaving 8 bases not matched to a gene. The CDR3 is CSASRDRVYEQYF. The CDR3 DNA is TGCAGCGCGTCCCGGGACAGGGTGTACGAGCAGTACTTC.

The gene calls are TRBV7-6 and TRBJ2-1; the D is unclear. Germline assignment: CDR1 SGHVS and CDR2 FNYEAQ. This CDR3 has 14 amino acids. V was cut by 0 bases and J by 4 bases, with 7 bases left in between. The CDR3 nucleotides are TGTGCCAGCAGCTTAGCTCCTGCGTACAATGAGCAGTTCTTC. Protein sequence: CASSLAPAYNEQFF.